The 20 T cell receptor beta chains listed next were all sequenced from one sample in a study of neurological immune-mediated disorders. TCRdb re-analysed the 5' RACE reads in MiXCR, keeping a single row per CDR3 protein. The table records tens of thousands of distinct CDR3 sequences, over 12% of them present only once. The source material was PBMCs. Every receptor here comes from a woman in her forties or fifties with HTLV-1-associated myelopathy (HAM/TSP).

This clonotype was observed at least ten times. This chain links TRBV15 with TRBJ2-5; the D gene is possibly TRBD1 (5 bases). Per germline, CDR1 LNHNV and CDR2 YYDKDF (reference sequence). Deletions cut 0 bases from V and 7 bases from J, with 9 bases between. The CDR3 has 13 amino acids. The CDR3 DNA is TGTGCCACCAGCAGAGATGGGGCTTGGACCCAGTACTTC. This gives the protein CATSRDGAWTQYF.

J is TRBJ2-1 and V is TRBV2; D remains ambiguous. In germline, CDR1 is SNHLY, CDR2 FYNNEI. Trimming removed 6 bases from V and 4 bases from J, with 13 bases in between. CDR3 length equals 14 residues. This CDR3 reads CASRAKPGYNEQFF. The DNA for the CDR3 is TGTGCCAGCAGGGCCAAGCCAGGTTACAATGAGCAGTTCTTC.

This clonotype was detected ten times or more. The gene calls are TRBV14 and TRBJ1-1; perhaps TRBD1 as D (5 bases). CDR3 length: 15 residues. Germline lookup yields CDR1 SGHDN and CDR2 FVKESK. Trimming took 0 bases from V and 3 from J, leaving 11 bases between them. In DNA, the CDR3 is TGTGCCAGCAGCCAAGACAGGGCCCGGGACACTGAAGCTTTCTTT. Its protein product is CASSQDRARDTEAFF.

There are many counts of this clonotype. The genes are TRBV24-1 and TRBJ1-5; D may be TRBD1 (5 bases). V was pared by 5 bases and J by 7 bases, with 14 bases between. Per the germline V gene, CDR1 is KGHDR and CDR2 is SFDVKD. This CDR3 contains 14 residues. For the CDR3, the DNA is TGTGCCACCAGTGCCCAGGGACGGCCGCAGCCCCAGCATTTT. Translation: CATSAQGRPQPQHF.

This clonotype has only a few counts. V gene TRBV6-5 combines with J gene TRBJ1-6; no clear D gene. The V gene lost 6 bases and the J gene lost 5 bases, with 5 bases spanning the gap. Germline V gives CDR1 MNHEY, CDR2 SVGAGI. The length of the CDR3 is 12 residues. CDR3 sequence reads: CASSRNNSPLHF. CDR3 coding DNA: TGTGCCAGCAGCAGGAATAATTCACCCCTCCACTTT.

As for this clonotype: Mismatch with germline at one junction end may stem from a read error. This CDR3 reads CASSQETSRGAGYNEQFF. The CDR3 DNA sequence: TGTGCCAGCAGCCAGGAGACTAGCAGGGGGGCCGGGTACAATGAGCAGTTCTTT. The chain has TRBV4-2 and TRBJ2-1, with D perhaps matching TRBD1 or TRBD2 (7 bases each). Germline assignment: CDR1 LGHNA and CDR2 YNFKEQ. The CDR3 runs to 18 residues.

This clonotype was picked up many times. CDR3 region: CASSRNSGGEEKLFF. Written as DNA, the CDR3 is TGTGCCAGCAGCCGAAATTCAGGGGGCGAAGAAAAACTGTTTTTT. The rearrangement joins TRBV7-9 to TRBJ1-4; 8 bases are a match to TRBD1. Germline values: CDR1 SEHNR, CDR2 FQNEAQ (reference sequence). V shed 5 bases, J shed 8 bases, and the junction held 10 bases outside the gene matches. This CDR3 has 15 amino acids.

In its sample, this clonotype was seen many times. The rearrangement links TRBV4-3 to TRBJ1-2; D gene ambiguous. V lost 1 base to trimming and J lost 2 bases, with 11 bases between them. Germline values: CDR1 LGHNA, CDR2 YSLEER. The CDR3 has 15 amino acids. The CDR3 sequence is CASSQVASGNYGYTF. In DNA form, the CDR3 reads TGCGCCAGCAGCCAAGTGGCGTCCGGGAACTATGGCTACACCTTC.

This clonotype was found once. A junction boundary mismatches the germline segment, possibly from a read error. The chain has TRBV15 and TRBJ2-7; D uncertain. Germline CDR1 reads LNHNV; CDR2 reads YYDKDF (reference sequence). The CDR3 length is 14 residues. The CDR3 DNA reads as TGTGCTACCAGCAGTGGGGTCTTAAACTACGAGCAGTACTTC. This encodes CATSSGVLNYEQYF.

This clonotype was recorded at least ten times. In nucleotides, the CDR3 is TGTGCCAGCAGTTACTCGGCCGGGGAGCTGTTTTTT. Translated, it gives CASSYSAGELFF. The rearrangement uses TRBV6-5 and TRBJ2-2, with D unresolved. Germline CDR1 and CDR2: MNHEY and SVGAGI. Trimming took 0 bases from V and 6 from J, leaving 2 bases between them. The CDR3 is 12 amino acids.

The table lists this clonotype with many counts. The chain employs TRBV10-3 and TRBJ1-5; a weak D match, TRBD1 (6 bases). This CDR3 contains 14 residues. In germline, CDR1 is ENHRY, CDR2 SYGVKD. Trimming shortened V by 3 bases and J by 6 bases, and 12 bases separated the two germline ends. The CDR3 DNA sequence: TGTGCCATCAGTGACAGGGGCAGGCGTCAGCCCCAGCATTTT. Its protein is CAISDRGRRQPQHF.

In its sample, this clonotype was seen many times. The chain is built from TRBV6-5 and TRBJ1-5; 7 bases match TRBD1. This CDR3 spans 15 amino acids. The junction had 6 bases not matched to a gene; V was cut back by 0 bases and J by 7 bases. Germline CDR1 MNHEY, CDR2 SVGAGI. In nucleotides, the CDR3 is TGTGCCAGCAGTTACTCTCAGGGGGAGGGCCAGCCCCAGCATTTT. Translating it yields CASSYSQGEGQPQHF.

This clonotype was counted ten times or more. This chain joins TRBV12-3 or TRBV12-4 and TRBJ1-1, with D perhaps TRBD1 (5 bases). This CDR3 has 13 residues. V lost 4 bases to trimming and J lost 1 base, with 7 bases between them. The CDR3 DNA reads TGTGCCAGCAGTTGGCAGGGGAACACTGAAGCTTTCTTT. It specifies CASSWQGNTEAFF.

For this clonotype: A much larger clonotype is one base distant, so this may be a read error. J is TRBJ1-2 and V is TRBV7-6; D gene unclear. V lost 1 base, J lost 5 bases, and 8 bases lay in between. This CDR3 spans 13 amino acids. Germline lookup yields CDR1 SGHVS and CDR2 FNYEAQ. CDR3 nucleotides: TGTGCCAGCAGCTTAGTACCATCTTATGGCTACACCTTC. Translated, it gives CASSLVPSYGYTF.

This clonotype was seen at least ten times. This sequence joins TRBV6-2 or TRBV6-3 and TRBJ1-1, with D possibly matching TRBD1 (5 bases). Germline V CDR1 and CDR2: MNHEY, SVGEGT. V lost 5 bases to trimming and J lost 0 bases, with 19 bases between them. The length of the CDR3 is 17 residues. CDR3 DNA sequence: TGTGCCAGCAGTCGCCTTGAAATGGGACCTATGAACACTGAAGCTTTCTTT. Amino acids: CASSRLEMGPMNTEAFF.

This clonotype was counted at least ten times. The chain uses TRBV29-1 and TRBJ2-7; D is perhaps TRBD2 (6 bases). V gave up 4 bases and J gave up 0 bases, with 10 bases separating them. The length of the CDR3 is 13 residues. Germline V lookup: CDR1 SQVTM, CDR2 ANQGSEA. CDR3 in amino acids: CSVGQRASYEQYF. CDR3 in DNA: TGCAGCGTTGGCCAGCGGGCCTCCTACGAGCAGTACTTC.

On this clonotype: This may be a read error, as it is one base from a much larger clone. The gene calls are TRBV5-1 and TRBJ2-3; no firm D call. This CDR3 is 12 amino acids long. V was shortened by 1 base and J by 5 bases, with 5 bases between the two germline ends. In germline, CDR1 is SGHRS, CDR2 YFSETQ. CDR3 amino acids: CASSLRRDTQYF. CDR3 nucleotides: TGCGCCAGCAGCTTGAGAAGAGATACGCAGTATTTT.

This clonotype was observed at least ten times. The chain uses TRBV4-3 and TRBJ2-3, with D perhaps TRBD1 (6 bases). The CDR3 runs 16 residues. The ends were cut back, 0 bases at V and 4 bases at J, with 14 bases in the middle. Per germline, CDR1 LGHNA and CDR2 YSLEER. Written as DNA, the CDR3 is TGCGCCAGCAGCCAAGAGGCGGGCAGGGGCGCAGATACGCAGTATTTT. Protein: CASSQEAGRGADTQYF.

This clonotype was picked up many times. The chain carries TRBV5-1 and TRBJ2-1; 15 positions agree with TRBD2. Germline CDR1 SGHRS, CDR2 YFSETQ. The CDR3 covers 17 residues. V shed 3 bases and J 3 bases; nucleotides not matched to a gene: 4. CDR3 DNA: TGCGCCAGCAGCTGGACTAGCGGGGGGGCCGTCTACAATGAGCAGTTCTTC. Translated: CASSWTSGGAVYNEQFF.

This clonotype is termed large (0.1 to 1%). V is TRBV7-2 and J is TRBJ1-5; D is perhaps TRBD1 (6 bases). In germline, CDR1 is SGHTA, CDR2 FQGNSA. V gave up 1 base and J gave up 8 bases, with 12 bases separating them. The length of the CDR3 is 14 residues. CDR3 DNA sequence: TGTGCCAGCAGCTTAGAGAGGGGGTTCAAGCCCCAGCATTTT. It translates to CASSLERGFKPQHF.